This T cell receptor (beta chain) was captured by sequencing in a study of blood T cell repertoires in COVID-19. Study-level information: PBMCs, B-cell-depleted T cells, or T cells were the source of the cDNA or gDNA that made up the material.

V shed 5 bases and J 3 bases; nucleotides not matched to a gene: 6. Looked up from germline, CDR1 is SEHNR and CDR2 is FQNEAQ (reference sequence). This CDR3 contains 14 residues. Study processing details: Amplifying reference gene primers gave estimates of nucleated cell counts. Generated by immunoSEQ multiplex PCR, the TCRdb table keeps only in-frame clones and is missing some. That table furnishes V, J and clone size, whereas the DNA furnished D and trimming. Of about 110,000 clones in the sample, approximately 90% were seen once. The TCR sequence derives from an elderly woman with acute or convalescent COVID-19. The rearrangement links TRBV7-9 to TRBJ1-2; 7 nucleotides match TRBD1. The material sequenced was peripheral blood. CDR3 sequence: CASSGSTGHYGYTF. The CDR3 nucleotides read TGTGCCAGCAGCGGATCGACAGGGCACTATGGCTACACCTTC.